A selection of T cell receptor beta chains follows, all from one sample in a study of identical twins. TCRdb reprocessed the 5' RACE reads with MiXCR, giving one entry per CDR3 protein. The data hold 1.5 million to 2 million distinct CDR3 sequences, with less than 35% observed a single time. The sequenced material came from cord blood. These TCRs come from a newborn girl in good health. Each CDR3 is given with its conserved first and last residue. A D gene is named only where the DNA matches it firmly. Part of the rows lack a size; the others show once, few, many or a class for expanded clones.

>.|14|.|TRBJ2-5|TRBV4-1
TGCGCCAGCAGCCAAACCGGGACGGAAGAGACCCAGTACTTC
CASSQTGTEETQYF
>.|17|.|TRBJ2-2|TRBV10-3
TGTGCCATCAGATTGGCCCTACCGGGGGGCCCAAACGGGGAGCTGTTTTTT
CAIRLALPGGPNGELFF
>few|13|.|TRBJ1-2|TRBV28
TGTGCCAGCAGAAACCCCAGGGCTTATGGCTACACCTTC
CASRNPRAYGYTF
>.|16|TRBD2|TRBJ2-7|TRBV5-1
TGCGCCAGCAGCTTGGTAGCGGGAGGTCCCAGATACGAGCAGTACTTC
CASSLVAGGPRYEQYF
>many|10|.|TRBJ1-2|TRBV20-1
TGCAGTGCTACACAGGATGGCTACACCTTC
CSATQDGYTF
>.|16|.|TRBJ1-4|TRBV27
TGTGCCAGCAGTATCCCACAGGGAAAGAGCGGAGAAAAACTGTTTTTT
CASSIPQGKSGEKLFF
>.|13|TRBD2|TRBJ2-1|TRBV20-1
TGCAGTGCTTCCGGGACTAGCGAGAATGAGCAGTTCTTC
CSASGTSENEQFF
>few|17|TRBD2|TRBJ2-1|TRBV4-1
TGCGCCAGCAGCCATAAGACGGTTCAGCGGGAGGACAATGAGCAGTTCTTC
CASSHKTVQREDNEQFF
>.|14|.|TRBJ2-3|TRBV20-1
TGCAGTGCTAGTAAGGGGGGGCCCAAAGATACGCAGTATTTT
CSASKGGPKDTQYF
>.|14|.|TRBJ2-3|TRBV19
TGTGCCGGTCAACTGAGGAGCGCCCCCGGATCGCAGTATTTT
CAGQLRSAPGSQYF
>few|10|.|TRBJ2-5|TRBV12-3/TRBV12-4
TGTGCCAGCATGGGGGAGACCCAGTACTTC
CASMGETQYF
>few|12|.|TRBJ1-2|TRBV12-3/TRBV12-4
TGTGCCAGCAGTGCCACAGAACATGGCTACACCTTC
CASSATEHGYTF
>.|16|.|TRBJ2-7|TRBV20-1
TGCAGTGCTAGGGCTAAGGGGGAACTAACGTGGCACGAGCAGTACTTC
CSARAKGELTWHEQYF
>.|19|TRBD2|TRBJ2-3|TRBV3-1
TGTGCCAGCAGCCCTCCATATGTCATAGCGGGGGGGGCAACAGATACGCAGTATTTT
CASSPPYVIAGGATDTQYF
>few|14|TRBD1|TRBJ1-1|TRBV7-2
TGTGCCAGCAGCTACCGACAGGGGATCACTGAAGCTTTCTTT
CASSYRQGITEAFF
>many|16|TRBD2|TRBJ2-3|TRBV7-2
TGTGCCAGCAGCTTAGCCGGGACTAGCGGCACAGATACGCAGTATTTT
CASSLAGTSGTDTQYF
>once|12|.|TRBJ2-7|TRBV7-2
TGTGCCAGCAGCTTAGTGAGCCGCGAGCAGTACTTC
CASSLVSREQYF
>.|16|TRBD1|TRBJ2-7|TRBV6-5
TGTGCCAGCAGACCTACCGGGACAGCGTTCTCCTACGAGCAGTACTTC
CASRPTGTAFSYEQYF
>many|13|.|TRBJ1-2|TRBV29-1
TGCAGCGTTGGTGGGCGGTCCTATGGTGGCTACACCTTC
CSVGGRSYGGYTF
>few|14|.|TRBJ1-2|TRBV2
TGTGCCAGCAGTGGGAAGGAAACTAACTATGGCTACACCTTC
CASSGKETNYGYTF
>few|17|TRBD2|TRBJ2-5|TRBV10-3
TGTGCCATCAGTTTACGTGGACTAGCGGGAGGGCAAGAGACCCAGTACTTC
CAISLRGLAGGQETQYF
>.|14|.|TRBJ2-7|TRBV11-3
TGTGCCAGCAGCCCCGACGGGAAAGGGGGCGAGCAGTACTTC
CASSPDGKGGEQYF
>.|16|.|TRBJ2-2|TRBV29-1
TGCAGCGTTGTGGGGGGTAGGCTGGGTCGCACCGGGGAGCTGTTTTTT
CSVVGGRLGRTGELFF
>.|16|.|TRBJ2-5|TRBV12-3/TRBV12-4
TGTGCCAGCAGTTTAGCGCAGGGGATTTCGGGGGAGACCCAGTACTTC
CASSLAQGISGETQYF
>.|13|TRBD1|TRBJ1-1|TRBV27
TGTGCCAGCAGGATGCAGGGGGGCACTGAAGCTTTCTTT
CASRMQGGTEAFF
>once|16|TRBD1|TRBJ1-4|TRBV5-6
TGTGCCAGCAGCTTGCAGGGGGCGTGGACTAATGAAAAACTGTTTTTT
CASSLQGAWTNEKLFF
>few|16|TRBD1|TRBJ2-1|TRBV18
TGTGCCAGCTCACCGCTCCCGGGACAGGTCTACAATGAGCAGTTCTTC
CASSPLPGQVYNEQFF
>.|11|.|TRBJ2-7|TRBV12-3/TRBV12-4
TGTGCCAGCATTTTCTTCGACGAGCAGTACTTC
CASIFFDEQYF
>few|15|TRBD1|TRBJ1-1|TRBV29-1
TGCAGCGTTCCCCAGGCAGGGGGCTTAGGGACTGAAGCTTTCTTT
CSVPQAGGLGTEAFF
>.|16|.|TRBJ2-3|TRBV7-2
TGTGCCAGCAGCCACGCAGCGGTGCTTTACACAGATACGCAGTATTTT
CASSHAAVLYTDTQYF
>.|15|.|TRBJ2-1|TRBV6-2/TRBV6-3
TGTGCCAGCAGTTCCCAAGGGGGGGGATACAATGAGCAGTTCTTC
CASSSQGGGYNEQFF
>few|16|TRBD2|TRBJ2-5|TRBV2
TGTGCCAGCAGTGAAGAGGGGAGCGGGAGCGTGGGGACCCAGTACTTC
CASSEEGSGSVGTQYF
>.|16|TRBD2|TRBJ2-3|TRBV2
TGTGCCAGCAGCTCCTTACTAGCGGGGTTAGGCGATACGCAGTATTTT
CASSSLLAGLGDTQYF
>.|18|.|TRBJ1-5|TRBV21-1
TGTGCCAGCATCCCTCCGGGACAGGGGCTCCATAGCAATCAGCCCCAGCATTTT
CASIPPGQGLHSNQPQHF
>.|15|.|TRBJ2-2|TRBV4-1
TGCGCCAGCAGCCAAGAGGGGGCCTGGTTCGGGGAGCTGTTTTTT
CASSQEGAWFGELFF
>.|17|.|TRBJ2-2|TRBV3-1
TGTGCCGGCAGCCAATGGAGGAGGATTAGGGGCACCGGGGAGCTGTTTTTT
CAGSQWRRIRGTGELFF
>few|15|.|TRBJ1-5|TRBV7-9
TGTGCCAGCAGCTTAGGAGTGGGGGGACATCAGCCCCAGCATTTT
CASSLGVGGHQPQHF
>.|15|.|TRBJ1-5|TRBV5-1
TGCGCCAGCAGCTTGGGGGCGGGGTACAATCAGCCCCAGCATTTT
CASSLGAGYNQPQHF
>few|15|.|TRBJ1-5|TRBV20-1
TGCAGTGCTGATGCCACGGGACAAGGCAATCAGCCCCAGCATTTT
CSADATGQGNQPQHF
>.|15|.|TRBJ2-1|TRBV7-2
TGTGCCAGCAGCTTATTATTGCGGGCCTACAATGAGCAGTTCTTC
CASSLLLRAYNEQFF
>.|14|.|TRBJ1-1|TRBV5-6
TGTGCCAGCAGTCGCGCGGGACGGAACACTGAAGCTTTCTTT
CASSRAGRNTEAFF
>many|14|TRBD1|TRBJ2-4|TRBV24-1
TGTGCCACCAGTGACGGGACAGGGGAAAACATTCAGTACTTC
CATSDGTGENIQYF
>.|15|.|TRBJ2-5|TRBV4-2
TGTGCCAGCAGCCAGGATCGGGGGGCCCAGGAGACCCAGTACTTC
CASSQDRGAQETQYF
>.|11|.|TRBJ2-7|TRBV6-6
TGTGCCACGATGGTGGGGGACGAGCAGTACTTC
CATMVGDEQYF
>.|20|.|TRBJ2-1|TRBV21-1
TGTGCCAGCAGCAAAGGGAAACAGGGGACCGAATTACCCACCCTAGGTGAGCAGTTCTTC
CASSKGKQGTELPTLGEQFF
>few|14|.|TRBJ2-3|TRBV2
TGTGCCAGCAGTGAAAAGGGCCATCCAGATACGCAGTATTTT
CASSEKGHPDTQYF
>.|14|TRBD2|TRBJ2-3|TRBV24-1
TGTGCCGCCCAGGGCGGGAGCCCCACAGATACGCAGTATTTT
CAAQGGSPTDTQYF
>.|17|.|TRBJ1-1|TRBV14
TGTGCCAGCAGCCGAATCGGAGGGGCCGTGTTGAACACTGAAGCTTTCTTT
CASSRIGGAVLNTEAFF
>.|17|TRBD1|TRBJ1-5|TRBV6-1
TGTGCCAGCAGCCCAATGGACAGGGGAGTCGGCAATCAGCCCCAGCATTTT
CASSPMDRGVGNQPQHF
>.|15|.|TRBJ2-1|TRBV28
TGTGCCAGCAGTCCCTTTCAGGTATCCTACAATGAGCAGTTCTTC
CASSPFQVSYNEQFF